A selection of T cell receptor beta chains follows, all from one sample in a study of response to subunit inactivated influenza vaccine. TCRdb processed the RT-PCR reads anew with MiXCR; each CDR3 protein has one entry. The sample gives about 500,000 distinct CDR3 sequences, 6% to 9% of which show up once; 10% to 15% is in the top ten. Sample: PBMCs from blood, taken less than 25 months after vaccination. The source of these receptors is a man aged 45 to 75 who received an inactivated influenza vaccine. Each CDR3 is given with its conserved first and last residue. D genes are given only for firm matches. Not all rows give a size; the values are once, few, many and, for expanded clones, a class.

D gene: -; clone size: -; V gene: TRBV7-9; J gene: TRBJ1-2; CDR3 DNA: TGTGCCAGCAGCTTGGACGGACCGGAGGGCTACACCTTC; CDR3 protein: CASSLDGPEGYTF
D gene: -; clone size: few; V gene: TRBV28; J gene: TRBJ2-7; CDR3 DNA: TGTGCCAGCAGCCTCCCCCGGGACTACGAGCAGTACTTC; CDR3 protein: CASSLPRDYEQYF
D gene: TRBD1; clone size: once; V gene: TRBV20-1; J gene: TRBJ2-1; CDR3 DNA: TGCAGTGCGCCGGACAGGGGGCGCGGGAATGAGCAGTTCTTC; CDR3 protein: CSAPDRGRGNEQFF
D gene: TRBD2; clone size: -; V gene: TRBV20-1; J gene: TRBJ2-1; CDR3 DNA: TGCAGTGCTAGAGATGAGCGGGAGTCCTACAATGAGCAGTTCTTC; CDR3 protein: CSARDERESYNEQFF
D gene: TRBD2; clone size: -; V gene: TRBV6-5; J gene: TRBJ2-1; CDR3 DNA: TGTGCCAGCAGTTACATGGGAGGGACCTACAATGAGCAGTTCTTC; CDR3 protein: CASSYMGGTYNEQFF
D gene: -; clone size: -; V gene: TRBV2; J gene: TRBJ2-3; CDR3 DNA: TGTGCCAGCAGTGAAGAGGGGGCAGATACGCAGTATTTT; CDR3 protein: CASSEEGADTQYF
D gene: -; clone size: few; V gene: TRBV20-1; J gene: TRBJ2-1; CDR3 DNA: TGCAGTGCCCCCCAGAGGGCTAGGGGTGAGCAGTTCTTC; CDR3 protein: CSAPQRARGEQFF
D gene: -; clone size: many; V gene: TRBV30; J gene: TRBJ1-1; CDR3 DNA: TGTGCCTGGAGTACAAAGGTTAACACTGAAGCTTTCTTT; CDR3 protein: CAWSTKVNTEAFF
D gene: -; clone size: -; V gene: TRBV5-1; J gene: TRBJ1-1; CDR3 DNA: TGCGCCAGCAGCTTGAGTGGGGCGAGGGGATTGGAAGCTTTCTTT; CDR3 protein: CASSLSGARGLEAFF
D gene: -; clone size: -; V gene: TRBV21-1; J gene: TRBJ2-7; CDR3 DNA: TGTGCCAGCAGCACTGACGGGAGGTTCTCCTACGAGCAGTACTTC; CDR3 protein: CASSTDGRFSYEQYF
D gene: -; clone size: -; V gene: TRBV28; J gene: TRBJ1-5; CDR3 DNA: TGTGCCAGCAGTTTGCTGGGGGTGGATCAGCCCCAGCATTTT; CDR3 protein: CASSLLGVDQPQHF
D gene: -; clone size: few; V gene: TRBV18; J gene: TRBJ2-4; CDR3 DNA: TGTGCCAGCTCACCATGGGGAAACATTCAGTACTTC; CDR3 protein: CASSPWGNIQYF